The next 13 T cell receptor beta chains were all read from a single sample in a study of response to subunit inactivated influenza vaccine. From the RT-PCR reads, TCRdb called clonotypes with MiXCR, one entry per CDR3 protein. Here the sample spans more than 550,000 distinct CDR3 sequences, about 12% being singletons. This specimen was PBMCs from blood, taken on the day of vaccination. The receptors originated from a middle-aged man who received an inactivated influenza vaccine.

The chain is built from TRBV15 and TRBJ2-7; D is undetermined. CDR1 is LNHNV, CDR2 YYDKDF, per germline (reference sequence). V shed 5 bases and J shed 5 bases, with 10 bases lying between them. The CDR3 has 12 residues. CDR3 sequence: CATSELANEQYF. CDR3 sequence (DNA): TGTGCCACCAGCGAGTTGGCCAACGAGCAGTACTTC.

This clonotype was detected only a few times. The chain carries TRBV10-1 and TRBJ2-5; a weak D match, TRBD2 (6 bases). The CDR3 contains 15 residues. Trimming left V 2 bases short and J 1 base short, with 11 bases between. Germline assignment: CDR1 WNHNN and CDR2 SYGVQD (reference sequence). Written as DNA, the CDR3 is TGCGCCAGCAGTGAGACACGGGACTTCCAAGAGACCCAGTACTTC. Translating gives CASSETRDFQETQYF.

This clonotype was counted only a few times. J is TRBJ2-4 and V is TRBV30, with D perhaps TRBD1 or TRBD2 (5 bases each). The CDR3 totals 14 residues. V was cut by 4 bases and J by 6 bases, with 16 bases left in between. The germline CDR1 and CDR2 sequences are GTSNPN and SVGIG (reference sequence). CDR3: CAWTRGAAVNIQYF. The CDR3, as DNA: TGTGCCTGGACCAGAGGGGCAGCGGTAAACATTCAGTACTTC.

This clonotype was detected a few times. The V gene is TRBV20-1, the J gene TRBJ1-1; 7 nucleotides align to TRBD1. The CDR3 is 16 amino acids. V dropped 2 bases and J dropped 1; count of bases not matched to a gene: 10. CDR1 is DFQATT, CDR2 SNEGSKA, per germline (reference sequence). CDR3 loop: CSARPLQQGTNTEAFF. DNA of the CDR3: TGCAGTGCTAGACCCCTTCAACAGGGGACGAACACTGAAGCTTTCTTT.

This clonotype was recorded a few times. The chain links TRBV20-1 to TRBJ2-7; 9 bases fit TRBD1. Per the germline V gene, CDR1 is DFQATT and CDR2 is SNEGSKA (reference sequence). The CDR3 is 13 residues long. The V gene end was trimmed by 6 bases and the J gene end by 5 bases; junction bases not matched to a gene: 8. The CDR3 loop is CSAEGDRVHEQYF. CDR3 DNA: TGCAGTGCAGAGGGGGACAGGGTCCACGAGCAGTACTTC.

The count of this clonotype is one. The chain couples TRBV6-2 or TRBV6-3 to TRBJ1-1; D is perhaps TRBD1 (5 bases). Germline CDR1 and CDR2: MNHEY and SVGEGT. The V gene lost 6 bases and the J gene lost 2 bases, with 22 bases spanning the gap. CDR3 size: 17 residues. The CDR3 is CASSLTTRGGGNTEAFF. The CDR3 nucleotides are TGTGCCAGCAGCCTGACGACAAGGGGCGGGGGAAACACTGAAGCTTTCTTT.

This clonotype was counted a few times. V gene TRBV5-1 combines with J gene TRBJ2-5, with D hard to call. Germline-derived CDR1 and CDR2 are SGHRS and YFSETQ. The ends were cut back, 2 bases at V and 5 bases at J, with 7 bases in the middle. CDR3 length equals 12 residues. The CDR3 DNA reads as TGCGCCAGCAGCTTACAGCTTGAGACCCAGTACTTC. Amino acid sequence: CASSLQLETQYF. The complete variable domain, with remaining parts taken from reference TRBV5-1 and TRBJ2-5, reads KAGVTQTPRYLIKTRGQQVTLSCSPISGHRSVSWYQQTPGQGLQFLFEYFSETQRNKGNFPGRFSGRQFSNSRSEMNVSTLELGDSALYLCASSLQLETQYFGPGTRLLVL.

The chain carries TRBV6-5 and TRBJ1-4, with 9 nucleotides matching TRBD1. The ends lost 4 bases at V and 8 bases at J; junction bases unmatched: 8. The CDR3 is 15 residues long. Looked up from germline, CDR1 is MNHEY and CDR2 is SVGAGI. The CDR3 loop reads CASSLSQGAGEKLFF. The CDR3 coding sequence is TGTGCCAGCAGTTTATCACAGGGGGCCGGGGAAAAACTGTTTTTT.

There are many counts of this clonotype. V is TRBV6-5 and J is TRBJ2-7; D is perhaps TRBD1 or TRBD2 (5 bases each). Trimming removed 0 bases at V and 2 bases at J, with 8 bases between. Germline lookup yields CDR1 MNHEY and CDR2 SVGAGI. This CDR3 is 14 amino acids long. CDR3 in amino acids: CASSYSRGTYEQYF. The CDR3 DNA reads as TGTGCCAGCAGTTACTCGAGGGGTACCTACGAGCAGTACTTC.

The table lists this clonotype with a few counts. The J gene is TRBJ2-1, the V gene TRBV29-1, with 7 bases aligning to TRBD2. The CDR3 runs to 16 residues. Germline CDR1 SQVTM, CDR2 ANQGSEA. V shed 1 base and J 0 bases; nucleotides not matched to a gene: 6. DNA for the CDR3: TGCAGCGTTGAAGGGGGGGAGGGGACCTCCTACAATGAGCAGTTCTTC. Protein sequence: CSVEGGEGTSYNEQFF.

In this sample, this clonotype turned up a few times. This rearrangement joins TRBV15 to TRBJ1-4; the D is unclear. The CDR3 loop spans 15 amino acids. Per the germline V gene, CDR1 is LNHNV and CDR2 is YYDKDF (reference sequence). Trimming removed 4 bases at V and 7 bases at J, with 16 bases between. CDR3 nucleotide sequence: TGTGCCACCAGCAATGTGGGCAGGATGGGTGAAAAACTGTTTTTT. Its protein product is CATSNVGRMGEKLFF.

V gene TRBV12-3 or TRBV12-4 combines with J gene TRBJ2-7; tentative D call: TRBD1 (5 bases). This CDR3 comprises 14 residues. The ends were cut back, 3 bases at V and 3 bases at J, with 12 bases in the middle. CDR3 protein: CASSFQGRDYEQYF. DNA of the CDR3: TGTGCCAGCAGTTTTCAGGGAAGGGACTACGAGCAGTACTTC.

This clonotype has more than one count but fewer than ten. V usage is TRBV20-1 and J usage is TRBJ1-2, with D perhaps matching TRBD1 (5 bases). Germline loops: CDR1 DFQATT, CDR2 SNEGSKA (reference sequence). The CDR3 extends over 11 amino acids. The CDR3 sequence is CSPPGAGGYTF. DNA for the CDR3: TGCAGCCCTCCCGGGGCAGGGGGCTACACCTTC.